This paragraph reports one T cell receptor (beta chain). There are a few counts of this clonotype. It has no known antigen specificity. Nothing much larger sits one base from this clone, and base qualities are not available. V gives up 4 bases and J gives up 0 bases, and the segment between their germline ends measures 14 bases. From its cysteine to its phenylalanine, the CDR3 spans 16 amino acids. Only the CDR3 part of the read is kept: 48 bases, read in frame from the first base. CDR1 and CDR2 (MNHEY, SVGAGI) derive from the germline V gene. The source of the sample is a study of T cell repertoires in cytomegalovirus infection (dated by TCRdb to the late 2010s). Context from the whole study: The peptide stimulations were aimed at well-studied HLA-B-restricted epitopes as well as recently identified HLA-C-restricted CMV epitopes, whose presentation resists viral immunomodulation. Donor HLA type was relevant to the analysis, because carriage of CMV infection together with the matching HLA type was indicated by public TCR beta signatures. The study at large found these results: In the ex vivo response, HLA-C-restricted CMV-specific TCR beta clonotypes were dominant, and in two of eight donors the single most frequent clonotype came from this HLA-C-restricted group. In both this cohort and an independent roughly 330-donor cohort, the cumulative frequency of public TCR beta family members distinguished carriers of CMV infection plus the relevant HLA type.

TCRdb lists the instrument as Illumina HiSeq 1500. Using fastp trimming at Q25 and MiXCR clonotype assembly, TCRdb reanalyzed the public sequencing data and kept in-frame beta chains. Every entry covers one CDR3 protein and lists the most common genes and DNA from its rows. The sample data list hundreds of thousands of distinct CDR3 sequences, and roughly a third of these were observed just once. Clones ranked in the top ten supply about 20% of the sample. What this sample's treatment or condition label stands for: in vitro stimulation with specific CMV peptide epitopes to enrich CMV-specific T cells.

This TCR was sampled from a human donor in good health (CMV status not recorded). Some clones in this sample may be carry-over from other donors' samples. The specimen was cultured PBMCs, collected from culture after CMV antigen stimulation. The sequence joins TRBV6-5 to TRBJ2-3, with no confidently assigned D gene. Here is the DNA: TGTGCCAGCAGTTCGGCGAGATACTTTAGCACAGATACGCAGTATTTT. It translates to CASSSARYFSTDTQYF.